The present T cell receptor beta chain was sequenced within a study of blood T cell repertoires in COVID-19. Study information: COVID-19 samples from acute and convalescent phases originated in the United States, Italy and Spain.

Germline-derived CDR1 and CDR2 are SGHTA and FQGNSA. With 2 bases removed from V and 5 bases from J, the gap between germline ends came to 22 bases. The length of the CDR3 is 17 residues. This table comes from immunoSEQ multiplex PCR, and its TCRdb copy is limited to in-frame clones, with some not included. This sample has a few hundred thousand clones, with roughly 84% found just once. The source of this sequence is a woman between 40 and 50 years old who had recovered from COVID-19. The specimen was peripheral blood. The gene calls are TRBV7-2 and TRBJ2-7, with D tentatively TRBD1 (5 bases). The chain's CDR3 is CASSLSVDWQGFDEQYF. In DNA form, the CDR3 reads TGTGCCAGCAGCTTATCAGTAGATTGGCAGGGTTTCGACGAGCAGTACTTC.